This T cell receptor (beta chain) was sequenced in a study of T cell clonality in common variable immunodeficiency. Germline V gene sequence: CDR1 KGHSH, CDR2 LQKENI. The V and J ends lost 3 bases and 3 bases respectively, with 8 bases between them. The CDR3 has 14 residues. Sequenced by immunoSEQ multiplex PCR; TCRdb stores in-frame clones only, minus some. This repertoire lists tens of thousands of clones without singletons; about 3% sits in the top ten. This clone was seen many times. The read terminates 3 residues ahead of where the CDR3 ends, so the germline J gene completes it. This TCR derives from a person aged 18-70 years in good health. Sequencing used peripheral blood mononuclear cells. V usage is TRBV18 and J usage is TRBJ1-4, with D possibly being TRBD1 (5 bases). This CDR3 is CASSPGGANEKLFF. Partial CDR3 DNA: TGTGCCAGCTCACCCGGGGGGGCTAATGAAAAA.